These 26 T cell receptor beta chains share one sample of origin, sequenced in a study of T cell repertoires in ileal Crohn's disease. Stated time point: neoterminal ileum biopsy at postoperative endoscopy, about 6 months after surgery. Profiling relied on immunoSEQ multiplex PCR, and the TCRdb table lists in-frame clones only, not all of them. The data contain 730 or so clones, roughly 95% of them seen just once; the ten biggest clones take up 3.7%. Specimen: ileal tissue. The origin of the receptors is an adult with Crohn's disease.

The chain links TRBV20-1 to TRBJ1-4; D not certain. Per germline, CDR1 DFQATT and CDR2 SNEGSKA (reference sequence). V lost 7 bases, J lost 6 bases, and 9 bases lay in between. The CDR3 spans 11 residues. CDR3 protein: CSGSMDEKLFF. DNA for the CDR3: TGCAGTGGGTCGATGGATGAAAAACTGTTTTTT.

This chain uses TRBV15 with TRBJ1-1, with 7 bases that match TRBD1. This CDR3 is 18 amino acids long. Germline loops: CDR1 LNHNV, CDR2 YYDKDF (reference sequence). The V and J ends lost 0 bases and 0 bases, in that order; junction bases with no gene match: 10. The CDR3 spells CATSRDLMTGSMNTEAFF. CDR3 DNA: TGTGCCACCAGCAGAGATCTTATGACAGGGAGTATGAACACTGAAGCTTTCTTT.

This chain joins TRBV27 and TRBJ2-7; perhaps TRBD1 as D (6 bases). This CDR3 contains 16 residues. Germline V lookup: CDR1 MNHEY, CDR2 SMNVEV (reference sequence). The V and J ends lost 7 bases and 4 bases respectively, with 23 bases between them. The CDR3 region has the DNA TGTGCCAGCACCTCGAGGCGAGCAGGGGAGTTATACGAGCAGTACTTC. It is translated as CASTSRRAGELYEQYF.

The chain recombines TRBV15 with TRBJ2-5, with 7 bases matching TRBD1. Germline-derived CDR1 and CDR2 are LNHNV and YYDKDF (reference sequence). With V trimmed by 1 base and J by 1 base, 3 bases remained unmatched. The CDR3 totals 15 residues. The CDR3 coding sequence is TGTGCCACCAGCAGAGGGGGACAGATCCAAGAGACCCAGTACTTC. Its protein is CATSRGGQIQETQYF.

The chain carries TRBV11-3 and TRBJ1-3; D remains unclear. The CDR3 contains 13 residues. Germline V gene data show CDR1 as SGHNT and CDR2 as YENEEA. With 3 bases removed from V and 1 base from J, the gap between germline ends came to 4 bases. The CDR3 DNA sequence: TGTGCCAGCAGCTTGGGATCTGGAAACACCATATATTTT. It specifies CASSLGSGNTIYF.

The rearrangement uses TRBV6-6 and TRBJ1-1; D is possibly TRBD1 (5 bases). Germline CDR1 reads MNHNY; CDR2 reads SVGAGI (reference sequence). Trimming took off 7 bases at V and 2 bases at J, with 8 bases between the two ends. The CDR3 extends over 12 amino acids. DNA for the CDR3: TGTGCCAGCATCCAGGGAAACACTGAAGCTTTCTTT. This gives the protein CASIQGNTEAFF.

The chain recombines TRBV5-8 with TRBJ2-7, with 10 bases that match TRBD1. The CDR3 sequence is 14 residues long. Trimming cost V 4 bases and J 2 bases; bases outside gene matches: 3. Germline V CDR1 and CDR2: SGHTS, YDEGEE. Here the CDR3 reads CASSTGQGAYEQYF. For the CDR3, the DNA is TGTGCCAGCAGCACAGGACAGGGGGCCTACGAGCAGTACTTC.

The rearrangement joins TRBV6-5 to TRBJ1-2; TRBD1 might be the D (5 bases). Germline V gene data show CDR1 as MNHEY and CDR2 as SVGAGI. The CDR3 spans 13 residues. V was pared by 6 bases and J by 1 base, with 9 bases between. CDR3: CASSNGGNYGYTF. CDR3 DNA sequence: TGTGCCAGCAGCAACGGGGGTAACTATGGCTACACCTTC.

CDR3 nucleotides: TGCGCCAGCAGCTTGGGGACTAGCGGGATCAATGAGCAGTTCTTC. Its translation: CASSLGTSGINEQFF. The rearrangement links TRBV5-1 to TRBJ2-1, with TRBD2 matching 12 bases. Looked up from germline, CDR1 is SGHRS and CDR2 is YFSETQ. The V and J ends lost 0 bases and 6 bases, in that order; junction bases with no gene match: 1. The CDR3 covers 15 residues.

The genes are TRBV6-5 and TRBJ2-2; D gene unclear. Per the germline V gene, CDR1 is MNHEY and CDR2 is SVGAGI. V lost 6 bases to trimming and J lost 1 base, with 3 bases between them. The CDR3 totals 12 residues. In nucleotides, the CDR3 is TGTGCCAGCAGCTTGAACACCGGGGAGCTGTTTTTT. Protein: CASSLNTGELFF.

The rearrangement joins TRBV5-1 to TRBJ2-3, with 10 bases matching TRBD2. There are 17 residues in the CDR3. The J segment lost 4 bases and the V segment lost 3 bases, leaving 11 bases of the junction unmatched. CDR1 and CDR2 (germline): SGHRS, YFSETQ. This chain's CDR3 is CASSYLAGGRGADTQYF. As DNA, the CDR3 is TGCGCCAGCAGCTATTTAGCGGGAGGACGGGGGGCAGATACGCAGTATTTT.

The rearrangement joins TRBV9 to TRBJ1-3; D uncertain. The CDR3 contains 13 residues. V gave up 3 bases and J gave up 16 bases, with 20 bases separating them. Germline V gene sequence: CDR1 SGDLS, CDR2 YYNGEE. CDR3 loop: CASSAPPPSLVYF. CDR3 nucleotides: TGTGCCAGCAGCGCCCCACCTCCGAGCTTAGTCTATTTT.

This rearrangement joins TRBV15 to TRBJ1-1; 10 nucleotides agree with TRBD1. Germline loops: CDR1 LNHNV, CDR2 YYDKDF (reference sequence). The CDR3 contains 15 residues. After removal of 0 bases from V and 11 bases from J, the junction contained 9 bases not matched to a gene. The CDR3 region is CATSRDLGQGVSAFF. CDR3 nucleotides: TGTGCCACCAGCAGAGATCTCGGACAGGGGGTCTCGGCTTTCTTT.

The chain couples TRBV9 to TRBJ1-2; the D is unclear. V lost 4 bases and J 5 bases, leaving 15 bases between the germline ends. Germline CDR1 and CDR2: SGDLS and YYNGEE. CDR3 length: 14 residues. The CDR3 nucleotides read TGTGCCAGCAGCTCACGGACTGTCCATTATGGCTACACCTTC. It encodes CASSSRTVHYGYTF.

This clone was detected a few times. The V and J genes are TRBV4-2 and TRBJ2-7; 10 nucleotides agree with TRBD2. V lost 8 bases and J lost 2; bases outside the gene matches: 18. CDR1 and CDR2 from the germline V gene are LGHNA and YNFKEQ. This CDR3 comprises 18 residues. The CDR3 loop is CASSPRASGGVLTYEQYF. The DNA of the CDR3 is TGTGCCAGCTCCCCCCGGGCTAGCGGGGGCGTTTTAACCTACGAGCAGTACTTC.

The chain couples TRBV4-3 to TRBJ2-7, with 7 bases aligning to TRBD2. This CDR3 contains 13 residues. Per the germline V gene, CDR1 is LGHNA and CDR2 is YSLEER. The junction had 6 bases not matched to a gene; V was cut back by 4 bases and J by 6 bases. This CDR3 is CASSPTSYGEQYF. The CDR3 DNA reads as TGCGCCAGCAGCCCGACTAGCTACGGCGAGCAGTACTTC.

V usage is TRBV19 and J usage is TRBJ2-5, with 7 bases that match TRBD1. The germline CDR1 and CDR2 sequences are LNHDA and SQIVND (reference sequence). V trimming: 5 bases; J trimming: 7 bases; junction bases outside the gene matches: 13. The CDR3 contains 15 residues. The CDR3 bases are TGTGCCAGTAGTCATTCCGGGACAGCCGCCGGGACCCAGTACTTC. This codes for CASSHSGTAAGTQYF.

This sequence joins TRBV7-7 and TRBJ2-5; 7 nucleotides match TRBD1. The CDR3 runs 14 residues. The junction had 13 bases not matched to a gene; V was cut back by 5 bases and J by 10 bases. Germline CDR1 reads SSHAT; CDR2 reads FNYEAQ (reference sequence). CDR3 residues: CASSDGWDSQSQYF. CDR3 nucleotides: TGTGCCAGCAGCGATGGTTGGGACAGTCAAAGCCAGTACTTC.

This chain uses TRBV7-3 with TRBJ2-2, with a possible D match to TRBD1 (5 bases). This CDR3 is built from 16 residues. V lost 1 base and J lost 4, with 13 bases in between. Germline lookup yields CDR1 SGHTA and CDR2 FQGTGA. CDR3 DNA: TGTGCCAGCAGCTTAATAGGGGCAAATCCCACCGGGGAGCTGTTTTTT. Translation gives CASSLIGANPTGELFF. Variable domain in full (rest from reference TRBV7-3 and TRBJ2-2): GAGVSQTPSNKVTEKGKYVELRCDPISGHTALYWYRQSLGQGPEFLIYFQGTGAADDSGLPNDRFFAVRPEGSVSTLKIQRTERGDSAVYLCASSLIGANPTGELFFGEGSRLTVL.

The chain recombines TRBV6-5 with TRBJ1-2; 7 nucleotides align to TRBD1. CDR3 length: 14 residues. Losses at the gene ends were 5 bases for V and 8 bases for J; bases not matched to a gene: 11. CDR1 and CDR2 (germline): MNHEY, SVGAGI. The CDR3 region is CASSQGLRGEGYTF. DNA for the CDR3: TGTGCCAGCAGTCAAGGCCTCAGGGGGGAGGGCTACACCTTC.

The chain uses TRBV7-7 and TRBJ2-5; TRBD1 might be the D (6 bases). V was cut by 5 bases and J by 5 bases, with 15 bases left in between. Germline assignment: CDR1 SSHAT and CDR2 FNYEAQ (reference sequence). The CDR3 contains 14 residues. CDR3 residues: CASSPLGGRETQYF. The CDR3 DNA reads as TGTGCCAGCAGCCCGCTAGGGGGTCGGGAGACCCAGTACTTC.

The V gene is TRBV7-9, the J gene TRBJ1-4, with D possibly matching TRBD1 (6 bases). CDR1 and CDR2 (germline): SEHNR, FQNEAQ (reference sequence). The CDR3 contains 15 residues. Trimming stripped 4 bases from V and 7 bases from J, with 16 bases between. This chain's CDR3 is CASSSVGGRGEKLFF. The CDR3 DNA reads TGTGCCAGCAGCTCCGTAGGGGGACGTGGTGAAAAACTGTTTTTT.

The chain uses TRBV16 and TRBJ2-6; no reliable D call. Trimming shortened V by 5 bases and J by 5 bases, and 16 bases separated the two germline ends. From germline, CDR1 is KGHSY and CDR2 FQNENV. The CDR3 spans 16 residues. The CDR3: CASSAGVQSRANVLTF. CDR3 DNA sequence: TGTGCCAGCAGCGCTGGGGTACAAAGTCGGGCCAACGTCCTGACTTTC.

In the case of this clone: One end of the junction varies from germline; a read error may be responsible. CDR3 DNA sequence: TGTGCCAGCAGACCTCGGACAGGGGCCAAACCGATCGAGTTT. Translating it yields CASRPRTGAKPIEF. V usage is TRBV6-5 and J usage is TRBJ1-4; 9 bases map to TRBD1. Germline-derived CDR1 and CDR2 are MNHEY and SVGAGI. The CDR3 sequence is 14 residues long.

The gene calls are TRBV18 and TRBJ2-2, with D hard to call. CDR3 length equals 12 residues. V lost 3 bases to trimming and J lost 7 bases, with 6 bases between them. CDR1 and CDR2 from the germline V gene are KGHSH and LQKENI. The CDR3 here is CASSPGYGELFF. For the CDR3, the DNA is TGTGCCAGCTCACCGGGGTACGGGGAGCTGTTTTTT.

This chain connects TRBV19 to TRBJ2-7; 11 positions match TRBD2. Trimming removed 4 bases from V and 2 bases from J; junction bases left unmatched: 1. The germline CDR1 and CDR2 sequences are LNHDA and SQIVND (reference sequence). The CDR3 is 14 residues long. CDR3 region: CASSNSGGAYEQYF. The DNA of the CDR3 is TGTGCCAGTAGTAATAGCGGGGGGGCCTACGAGCAGTACTTC.